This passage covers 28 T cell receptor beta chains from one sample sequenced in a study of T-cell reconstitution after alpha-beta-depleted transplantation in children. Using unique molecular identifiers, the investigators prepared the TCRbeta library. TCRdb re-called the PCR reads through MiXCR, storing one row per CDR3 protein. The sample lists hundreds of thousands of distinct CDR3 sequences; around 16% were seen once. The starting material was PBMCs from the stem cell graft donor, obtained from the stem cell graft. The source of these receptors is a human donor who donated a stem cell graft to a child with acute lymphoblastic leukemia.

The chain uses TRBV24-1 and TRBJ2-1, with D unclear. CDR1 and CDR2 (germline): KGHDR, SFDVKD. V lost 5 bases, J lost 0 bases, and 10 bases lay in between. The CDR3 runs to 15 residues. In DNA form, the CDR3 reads TGTGCCACCAGTGGGGGTCCTAGCTCCTACAATGAGCAGTTCTTC. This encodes CATSGGPSSYNEQFF.

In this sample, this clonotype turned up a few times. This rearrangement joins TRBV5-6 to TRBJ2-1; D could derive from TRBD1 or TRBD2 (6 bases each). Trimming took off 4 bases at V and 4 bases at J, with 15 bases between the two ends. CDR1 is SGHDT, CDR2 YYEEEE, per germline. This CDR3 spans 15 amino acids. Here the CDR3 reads CASSGERGGYNEQFF. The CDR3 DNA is TGTGCCAGCAGCGGAGAACGAGGGGGGTACAATGAGCAGTTCTTC.

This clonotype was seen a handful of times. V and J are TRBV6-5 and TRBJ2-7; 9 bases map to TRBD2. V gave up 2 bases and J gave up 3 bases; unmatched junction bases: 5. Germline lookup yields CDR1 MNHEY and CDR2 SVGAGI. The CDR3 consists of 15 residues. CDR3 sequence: CASSYGTSIDYEQYF. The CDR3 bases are TGTGCCAGCAGTTACGGGACTAGCATAGACTACGAGCAGTACTTC.

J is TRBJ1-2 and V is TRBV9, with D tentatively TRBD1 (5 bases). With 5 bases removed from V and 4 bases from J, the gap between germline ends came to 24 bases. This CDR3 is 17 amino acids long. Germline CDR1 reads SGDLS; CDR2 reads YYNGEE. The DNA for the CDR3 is TGTGCCAGCAGAGGGGATGGCCGCCTGTTTTGGGGCTATGGCTACACCTTC. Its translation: CASRGDGRLFWGYGYTF.

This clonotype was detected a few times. The CDR3 here is CASSLGTGVEAFF. CDR3 coding DNA: TGCGCCAGCAGCTTAGGGACAGGAGTTGAAGCTTTCTTT. The chain uses TRBV5-1 and TRBJ1-1; 8 nucleotides line up with TRBD1. The V gene end was trimmed by 2 bases and the J gene end by 7 bases; junction bases not matched to a gene: 4. This CDR3 is built from 13 residues. Per the germline V gene, CDR1 is SGHRS and CDR2 is YFSETQ.

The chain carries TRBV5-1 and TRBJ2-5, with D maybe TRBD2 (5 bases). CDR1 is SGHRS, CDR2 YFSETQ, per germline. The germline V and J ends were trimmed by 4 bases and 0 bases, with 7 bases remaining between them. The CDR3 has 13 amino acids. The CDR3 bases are TGCGCCAGCAGCCTGACTAACCAAGAGACCCAGTACTTC. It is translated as CASSLTNQETQYF.

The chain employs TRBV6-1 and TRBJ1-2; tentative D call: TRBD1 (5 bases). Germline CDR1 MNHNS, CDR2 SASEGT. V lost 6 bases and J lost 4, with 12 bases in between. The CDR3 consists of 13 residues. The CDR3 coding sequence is TGTGCCAGCAGGCGGGACGAGACCTATGGCTACACCTTC. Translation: CASRRDETYGYTF.

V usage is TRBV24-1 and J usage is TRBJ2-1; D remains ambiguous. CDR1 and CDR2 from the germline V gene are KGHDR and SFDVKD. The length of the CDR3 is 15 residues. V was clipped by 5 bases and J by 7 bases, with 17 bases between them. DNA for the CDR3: TGTGCCACCAGTGGACTCAACCAAGTTAGGAATGAGCAGTTCTTC. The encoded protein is CATSGLNQVRNEQFF.

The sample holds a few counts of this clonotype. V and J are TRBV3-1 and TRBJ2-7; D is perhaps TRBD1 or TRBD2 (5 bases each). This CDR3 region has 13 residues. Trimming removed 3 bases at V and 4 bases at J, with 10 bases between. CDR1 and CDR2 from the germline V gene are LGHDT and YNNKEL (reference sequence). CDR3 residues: CASSHGREYEQYF. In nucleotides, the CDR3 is TGTGCCAGCAGCCACGGCAGGGAGTACGAGCAGTACTTC.

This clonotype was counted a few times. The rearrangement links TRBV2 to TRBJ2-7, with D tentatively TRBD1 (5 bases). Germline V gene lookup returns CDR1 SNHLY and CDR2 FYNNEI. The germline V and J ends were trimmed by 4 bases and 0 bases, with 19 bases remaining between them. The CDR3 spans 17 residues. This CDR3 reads CASSGSGATQLSYEQYF. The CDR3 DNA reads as TGTGCCAGCAGTGGCAGTGGGGCTACCCAACTCTCCTACGAGCAGTACTTC.

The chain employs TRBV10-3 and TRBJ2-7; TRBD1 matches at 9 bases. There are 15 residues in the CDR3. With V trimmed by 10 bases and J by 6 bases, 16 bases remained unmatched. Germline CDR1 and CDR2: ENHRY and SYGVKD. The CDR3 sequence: CATQPRQGVKVEQYF. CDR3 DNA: TGTGCCACCCAACCTAGACAGGGGGTGAAAGTCGAGCAGTACTTC.

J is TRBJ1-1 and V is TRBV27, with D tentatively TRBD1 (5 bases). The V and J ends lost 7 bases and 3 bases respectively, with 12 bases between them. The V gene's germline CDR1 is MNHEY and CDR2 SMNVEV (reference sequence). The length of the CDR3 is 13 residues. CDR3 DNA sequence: TGTGCCAGCATGCCGGGACTTTACACTGAAGCTTTCTTT. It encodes CASMPGLYTEAFF.

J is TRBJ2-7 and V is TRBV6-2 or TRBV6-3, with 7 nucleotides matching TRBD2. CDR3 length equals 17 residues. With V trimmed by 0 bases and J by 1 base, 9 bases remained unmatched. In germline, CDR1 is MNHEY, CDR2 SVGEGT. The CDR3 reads CASSYSNPREPSYEQYF. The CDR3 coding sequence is TGTGCCAGCAGTTACTCGAACCCGCGGGAGCCTTCCTACGAGCAGTACTTC.

CDR3 coding DNA: TGTGCCTGGAGGGCTAACTATGGCTACACCTTC. As protein: CAWRANYGYTF. The V call is TRBV30, the J call TRBJ1-2; the D is unclear. Germline values: CDR1 GTSNPN, CDR2 SVGIG (reference sequence). The CDR3 has 11 residues. V was clipped by 3 bases and J by 0 bases, with 2 bases between them.

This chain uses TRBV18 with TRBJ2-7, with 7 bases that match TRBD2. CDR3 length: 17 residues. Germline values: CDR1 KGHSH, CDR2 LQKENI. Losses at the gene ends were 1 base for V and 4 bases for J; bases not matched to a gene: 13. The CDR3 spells CASSPRSGGGSGYEQYF. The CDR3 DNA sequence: TGTGCCAGCTCACCACGGTCTGGTGGCGGGAGCGGGTACGAGCAGTACTTC.

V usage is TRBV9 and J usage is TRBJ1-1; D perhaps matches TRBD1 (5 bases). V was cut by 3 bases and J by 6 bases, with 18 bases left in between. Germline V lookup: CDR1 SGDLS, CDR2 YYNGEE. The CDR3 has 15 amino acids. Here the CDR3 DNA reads TGTGCCAGCAGCGCCCGAGGGGTGGGCCAGGCTGAAGCTTTCTTT. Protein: CASSARGVGQAEAFF. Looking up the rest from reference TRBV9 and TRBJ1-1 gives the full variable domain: DSGVTQTPKHLITATGQRVTLRCSPRSGDLSVYWYQQSLDQGLQFLIQYYNGEERAKGNILERFSAQQFPDLHSELNLSSLELGDSALYFCASSARGVGQAEAFFGQGTRLTVV.

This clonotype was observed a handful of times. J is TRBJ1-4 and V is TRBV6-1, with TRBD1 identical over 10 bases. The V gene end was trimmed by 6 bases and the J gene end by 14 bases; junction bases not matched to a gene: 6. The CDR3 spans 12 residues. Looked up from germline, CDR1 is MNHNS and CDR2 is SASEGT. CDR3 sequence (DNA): TGTGCCAGCAGCCAACTGGGACAGGGGCTGTTTTTT. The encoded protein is CASSQLGQGLFF.

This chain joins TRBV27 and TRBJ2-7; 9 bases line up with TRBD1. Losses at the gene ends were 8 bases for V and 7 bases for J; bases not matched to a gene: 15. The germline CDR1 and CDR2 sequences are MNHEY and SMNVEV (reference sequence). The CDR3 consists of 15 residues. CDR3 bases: TGTGCCAGCTGGATACAGGGGGCCAGGGTGGGGGAGCAGTACTTC. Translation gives CASWIQGARVGEQYF.

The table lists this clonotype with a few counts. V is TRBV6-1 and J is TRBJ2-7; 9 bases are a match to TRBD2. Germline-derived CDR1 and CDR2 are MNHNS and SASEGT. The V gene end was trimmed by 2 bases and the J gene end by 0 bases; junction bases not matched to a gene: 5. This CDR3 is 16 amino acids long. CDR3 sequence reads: CASSELAGPNSYEQYF. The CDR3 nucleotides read TGTGCCAGCAGTGAACTAGCGGGACCCAACTCCTACGAGCAGTACTTC.

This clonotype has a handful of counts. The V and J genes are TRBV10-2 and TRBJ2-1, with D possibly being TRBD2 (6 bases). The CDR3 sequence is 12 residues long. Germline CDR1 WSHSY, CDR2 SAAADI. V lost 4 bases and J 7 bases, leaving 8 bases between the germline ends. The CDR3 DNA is TGCGCCAGCAGTGGGGGGACTAATGAGCAGTTCTTC. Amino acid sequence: CASSGGTNEQFF.

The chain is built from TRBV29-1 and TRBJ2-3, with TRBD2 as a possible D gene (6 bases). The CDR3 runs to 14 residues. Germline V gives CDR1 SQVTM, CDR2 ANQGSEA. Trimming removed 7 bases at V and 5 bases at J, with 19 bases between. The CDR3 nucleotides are TGCAGCGCCGTCTTCCCGGGAGTCGTAGATACGCAGTATTTT. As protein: CSAVFPGVVDTQYF.

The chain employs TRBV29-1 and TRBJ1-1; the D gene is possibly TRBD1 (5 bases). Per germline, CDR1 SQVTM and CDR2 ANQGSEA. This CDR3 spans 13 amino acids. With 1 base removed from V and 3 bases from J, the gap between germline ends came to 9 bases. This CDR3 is CSVEVWGDTEAFF. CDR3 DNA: TGCAGCGTTGAAGTATGGGGGGACACTGAAGCTTTCTTT.

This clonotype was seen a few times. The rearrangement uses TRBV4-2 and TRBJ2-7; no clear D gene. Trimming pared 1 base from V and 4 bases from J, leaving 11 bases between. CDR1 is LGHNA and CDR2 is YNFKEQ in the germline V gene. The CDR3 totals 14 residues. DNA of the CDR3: TGTGCCAGCAGCCAAGTAACACAGCTTTACGAGCAGTACTTC. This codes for CASSQVTQLYEQYF.

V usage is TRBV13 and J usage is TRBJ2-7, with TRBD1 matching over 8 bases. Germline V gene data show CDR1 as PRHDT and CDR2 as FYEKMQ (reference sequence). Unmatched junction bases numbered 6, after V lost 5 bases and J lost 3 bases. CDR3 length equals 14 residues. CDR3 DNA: TGTGCCAGCAGCAAGGACAGGGCCCTCTACGAGCAGTACTTC. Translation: CASSKDRALYEQYF.

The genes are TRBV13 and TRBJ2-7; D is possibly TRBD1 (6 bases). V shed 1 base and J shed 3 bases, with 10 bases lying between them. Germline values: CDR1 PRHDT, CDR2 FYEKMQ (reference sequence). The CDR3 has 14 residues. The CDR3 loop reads CASSLAGVLYEQYF. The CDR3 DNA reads TGTGCCAGCAGCTTAGCAGGGGTCCTCTACGAGCAGTACTTC.

CDR3 residues: CASSLVRGPTSEQYF. CDR3 nucleotides: TGTGCCAGCAGCTTAGTCCGCGGGCCAACGAGCGAGCAGTACTTC. The chain links TRBV11-2 to TRBJ2-7; the D gene is possibly TRBD2 (5 bases). The CDR3 is made up of 15 amino acids. From germline, CDR1 is SGHAT and CDR2 FQNNGV. Trimming took off 1 base at V and 6 bases at J, with 16 bases between the two ends.

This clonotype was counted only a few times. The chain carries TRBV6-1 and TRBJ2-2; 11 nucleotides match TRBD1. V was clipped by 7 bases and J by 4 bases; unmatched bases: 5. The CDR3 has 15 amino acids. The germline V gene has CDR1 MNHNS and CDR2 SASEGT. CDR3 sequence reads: CASKTGTGGTGELFF. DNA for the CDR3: TGTGCCAGCAAGACAGGGACAGGGGGCACCGGGGAGCTGTTTTTT.

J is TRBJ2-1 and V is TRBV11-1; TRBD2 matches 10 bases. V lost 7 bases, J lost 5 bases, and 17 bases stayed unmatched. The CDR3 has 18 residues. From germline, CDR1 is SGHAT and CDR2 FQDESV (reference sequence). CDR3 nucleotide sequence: TGTGCCAGCACCCACTTAAATCAGCGGGAGGGGAAAAACAATGAGCAGTTCTTC. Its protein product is CASTHLNQREGKNNEQFF.